These 9 T cell receptor beta chains share one sample of origin, sequenced in a study of shared clonotypes between healthy human individuals. Using immunoSEQ multiplex PCR, the repertoire was profiled, and TCRdb retains in-frame clones only, with some absent. The profile covers about 1 million clones, with about 75% appearing a single time and 1.4% taken by the ten largest. Sequencing was performed on memory CD4+ T cells sorted from blood. Subset given: CD45RA-negative fraction. Source of these receptors: a man aged 18 to 29 in good health.

This chain uses TRBV5-4 with TRBJ1-3; D is unclear. This CDR3 region has 16 residues. V lost 2 bases and J 4 bases, leaving 16 bases between the germline ends. Germline assignment: CDR1 SGHNT and CDR2 YYREEE (reference sequence). The CDR3 sequence: CASSFGIGSDGNTIYF. The CDR3 DNA sequence: TGTGCCAGCAGCTTTGGTATAGGAAGCGACGGAAACACCATATATTTT. The variable domain in full, with the rest retrieved from reference TRBV5-4 and TRBJ1-3, is ETGVTQSPTHLIKTRGQQVTLRCSSQSGHNTVSWYQQALGQGPQFIFQYYREEENGRGNFPPRFSGLQFPNYSSELNVNALELDDSALYLCASSFGIGSDGNTIYFGEGSWLTVV.

V gene TRBV7-2 combines with J gene TRBJ2-7, with D perhaps TRBD2 (5 bases). Germline CDR1 SGHTA, CDR2 FQGNSA. CDR3 length: 14 amino acids. Trimming cost V 1 base and J 2 bases, with 9 bases left between them. Written as DNA, the CDR3 is TGTGCCAGCAGCTTAGATAGCGCTACCTACGAGCAGTACTTC. As protein: CASSLDSATYEQYF.

V and J are TRBV18 and TRBJ2-1; D is ambiguous. Germline V gives CDR1 KGHSH, CDR2 LQKENI. CDR3 length: 18 amino acids. Trimming shortened V by 3 bases and J by 0 bases, and 18 bases separated the two germline ends. The CDR3 nucleotides are TGTGCCAGCTCACCCGGGCTGGCCACCCCCAGCTCCTACAATGAGCAGTTCTTC. This translates into CASSPGLATPSSYNEQFF. The whole variable domain, remainder taken from reference TRBV18 and TRBJ2-1, is NAGVMQNPRHLVRRRGQEARLRCSPMKGHSHVYWYRQLPEEGLKFMVYLQKENIIDESGMPKERFSAEFPKEGPSILRIQQVVRGDSAAYFCASSPGLATPSSYNEQFFGPGTRLTVL.

V usage is TRBV30 and J usage is TRBJ1-5; possibly TRBD1 for D (5 bases). This CDR3 is built from 15 residues. Trimming removed 4 bases from V and 8 bases from J, with 21 bases in between. CDR1 and CDR2 (germline): GTSNPN, SVGIG (reference sequence). The CDR3, as DNA: TGTGCCTGGACCCTAAGGGGCGGAGCGGGAGAGCCCCAGCATTTT. This sequence encodes CAWTLRGGAGEPQHF.

The V call is TRBV18, the J call TRBJ2-5, with D possibly matching TRBD1 (6 bases). V shed 3 bases and J shed 5 bases, with 16 bases lying between them. This CDR3 spans 15 amino acids. CDR1 KGHSH and CDR2 LQKENI come from the germline V gene. The CDR3 here is CASSPDSSRWETQYF. CDR3 DNA: TGTGCCAGCTCACCGGACAGCTCAAGGTGGGAGACCCAGTACTTC.

Note on this clone: This sample also contains other DNA sequences that code for the same CDR3. The gene calls are TRBV5-1 and TRBJ2-1; 9 bases agree with TRBD1. The CDR3 is 15 amino acids. Germline values: CDR1 SGHRS, CDR2 YFSETQ. V was clipped by 3 bases and J by 1 base; unmatched bases: 2. The CDR3 DNA reads as TGCGCCAGCAGCTCAGGACAGGGGTCCTACAATGAGCAGTTCTTC. This sequence encodes CASSSGQGSYNEQFF.

This clone was detected only once. This CDR3 is CASSGSAGVRDTQYF. CDR3 in DNA: TGTGCCAGCAGTGGATCAGCGGGAGTGAGGGATACGCAGTATTTT. The chain combines TRBV6-1 with TRBJ2-3, with 8 nucleotides matching TRBD2. The CDR3 contains 15 residues. With V trimmed by 4 bases and J by 6 bases, 9 bases remained unmatched. Germline CDR1 is MNHNS and CDR2 is SASEGT.

The CDR3 spells CAISPGQGHETQYF. CDR3 DNA sequence: TGTGCCATCAGTCCGGGACAGGGGCACGAGACCCAGTACTTC. V is TRBV10-3 and J is TRBJ2-5, with 10 bases matching TRBD1. This CDR3 is built from 14 residues. Germline assignment: CDR1 ENHRY and CDR2 SYGVKD. V trimming: 5 bases; J trimming: 5 bases; junction bases outside the gene matches: 5.

The chain carries TRBV5-1 and TRBJ2-3; 8 nucleotides align to TRBD2. Trimming cost V 7 bases and J 1 base; bases outside gene matches: 5. CDR3 size: 14 residues. Germline CDR1 and CDR2: SGHRS and YFSETQ. The CDR3 region has the DNA TGCGCCAGCGGTCCGGGAGGGGGCACAGATACGCAGTATTTT. Translated: CASGPGGGTDTQYF.